Each of the 23 T cell receptor beta chains below was sequenced from the same sample in a study of blood T cell repertoires in COVID-19. Generated by immunoSEQ multiplex PCR, the TCRdb table keeps only in-frame clones and is missing some. This table holds roughly 220,000 clones, about 85% found once. Sequenced input: peripheral blood. The receptors stem from a man younger than 40 with active or convalescent COVID-19.

The V gene is TRBV5-4, the J gene TRBJ1-1; no reliable D call. V shed 2 bases and J shed 6 bases, with 5 bases lying between them. The CDR3 is 11 residues long. The V gene's germline CDR1 is SGHNT and CDR2 YYREEE (reference sequence). CDR3 nucleotide sequence: TGTGCCAGCAGCTTATACTCTGAAGCTTTCTTT. This gives the protein CASSLYSEAFF.

The rearrangement joins TRBV9 to TRBJ2-7; 10 bases align to TRBD2. This CDR3 is built from 15 residues. CDR1 is SGDLS, CDR2 YYNGEE, per germline. With 0 bases clipped from V and 4 bases from J, the junction kept 4 bases outside the gene matches. Written as DNA, the CDR3 is TGTGCCAGCAGCGTAGGGGCACTAGCGGGATACGAGCAGTACTTC. Its protein is CASSVGALAGYEQYF.

V and J are TRBV19 and TRBJ2-7; a weak D match, TRBD2 (7 bases). The V and J ends lost 7 bases and 3 bases respectively, with 13 bases between them. CDR1 LNHDA and CDR2 SQIVND come from the germline V gene (reference sequence). This CDR3 spans 13 amino acids. The CDR3 nucleotides read TGTGCCAGTAATCGGGGGGCAAACTACGAGCAGTACTTC. It specifies CASNRGANYEQYF.

This chain uses TRBV5-1 with TRBJ2-2; D perhaps matches TRBD2 (6 bases). V lost 0 bases to trimming and J lost 0 bases, with 9 bases between them. The CDR3 loop spans 16 amino acids. Germline-derived CDR1 and CDR2 are SGHRS and YFSETQ. In DNA, the CDR3 is TGCGCCAGCAGCTTGGGCGGGGCAGCGAACACCGGGGAGCTGTTTTTT. It translates to CASSLGGAANTGELFF.

The chain has TRBV6-5 and TRBJ1-4; 9 bases are shared with TRBD1. V shed 2 bases, J shed 7 bases, and the junction held 8 bases outside the gene matches. The CDR3 covers 16 residues. Germline V gives CDR1 MNHEY, CDR2 SVGAGI. CDR3 residues: CASSYGTGTGIEKLFF. The CDR3 nucleotides read TGTGCCAGCAGTTACGGTACCGGGACAGGGATTGAAAAACTGTTTTTT.

Here the CDR3 DNA reads TGCAGTGCTAGATACACGTCTACGCAGTATTTT. Residues: CSARYTSTQYF. This chain links TRBV20-1 with TRBJ2-3; D gene ambiguous. V was cut by 2 bases and J by 8 bases, with 8 bases left in between. Per the germline V gene, CDR1 is DFQATT and CDR2 is SNEGSKA (reference sequence). This CDR3 comprises 11 residues.

Remarks on this clone: A read error may produce the germline difference seen at one junction end. V usage is TRBV7-3 and J usage is TRBJ2-3, with 9 bases fitting TRBD1. Germline V gene data show CDR1 as SGHTA and CDR2 as FQGTGA. The CDR3 is 15 amino acids. The CDR3 loop reads CASSLTGGAPDTQYF. CDR3 sequence (DNA): TGTGCCAGCAGCCTAACAGGGGGCGCGCCAGATACGCAGTATTTT.

The genes are TRBV24-1 and TRBJ2-1; D gene unclear. From germline, CDR1 is KGHDR and CDR2 SFDVKD. V lost 6 bases, J lost 0 bases, and 8 bases lay in between. The length of the CDR3 is 14 residues. DNA for the CDR3: TGTGCCACCAGTAAAGAGAGCTCCTACAATGAGCAGTTCTTC. Protein sequence: CATSKESSYNEQFF.

CDR3 in amino acids: CASSQDSSGGADTQYF. For the CDR3, the DNA is TGTGCCAGCAGCCAAGATTCTAGCGGGGGGGCAGATACGCAGTATTTT. This chain connects TRBV4-2 to TRBJ2-3, with 12 bases aligning to TRBD2. This CDR3 comprises 16 residues. J lost 4 bases, V lost 0 bases, and 2 bases had no gene match. Germline assignment: CDR1 LGHNA and CDR2 YNFKEQ.

This clone was detected only once. The V and J genes are TRBV9 and TRBJ2-3; TRBD2 matches at 9 bases. Looked up from germline, CDR1 is SGDLS and CDR2 is YYNGEE. The J segment lost 5 bases and the V segment lost 3 bases, leaving 7 bases of the junction unmatched. The length of the CDR3 is 15 residues. The CDR3 protein is CASSGAAGGIDTQYF. The DNA of the CDR3 is TGTGCCAGCAGCGGAGCAGCGGGGGGAATAGATACGCAGTATTTT. The whole variable domain, remainder taken from reference TRBV9 and TRBJ2-3, is DSGVTQTPKHLITATGQRVTLRCSPRSGDLSVYWYQQSLDQGLQFLIQYYNGEERAKGNILERFSAQQFPDLHSELNLSSLELGDSALYFCASSGAAGGIDTQYFGPGTRLTVL.

The chain carries TRBV28 and TRBJ2-7; D possibly corresponds to TRBD2 (6 bases). This CDR3 is built from 15 residues. Trimming pared 10 bases from V and 3 bases from J, leaving 22 bases between. The V gene's germline CDR1 is MDHEN and CDR2 SYDVKM. CDR3 coding DNA: TGTGCCACCCATAGCGGTGAAGCTTCACACTACGAGCAGTACTTC. This codes for CATHSGEASHYEQYF. The full variable domain, in which reference TRBV28 and TRBJ2-7 provide the parts outside the CDR3, is DVKVTQSSRYLVKRTGEKVFLECVQDMDHENMFWYRQDPGLGLRLIYFSYDVKMKEKGDIPEGYSVSREKKERFSLILESASTNQTSMYLCATHSGEASHYEQYFGPGTRLTVT.

V gene TRBV6-5 combines with J gene TRBJ1-1; perhaps TRBD1 as D (6 bases). V lost 4 bases to trimming and J lost 1 base, with 16 bases between them. The germline CDR1 and CDR2 sequences are MNHEY and SVGAGI. The CDR3 is made up of 16 amino acids. CDR3 DNA: TGTGCCAGCAGTTTGGGACAACTGATTTCGAACACTGAAGCTTTCTTT. Translated: CASSLGQLISNTEAFF.

This chain connects TRBV29-1 to TRBJ1-2; maybe TRBD1 (5 bases). The CDR3 is 12 residues long. CDR1 is SQVTM and CDR2 is ANQGSEA in the germline V gene. The V end lost 6 bases, the J end lost 8 bases, and 16 bases lay between the germline ends. CDR3 nucleotides: TGCAGCGTCCGGGTAGGGGCTCGGGGCTACACCTTC. Its protein product is CSVRVGARGYTF.

V is TRBV4-3 and J is TRBJ1-2; 8 bases align to TRBD1. V lost 0 bases and J lost 8; bases outside the gene matches: 8. CDR1 is LGHNA and CDR2 is YSLEER in the germline V gene. This CDR3 contains 15 residues. The CDR3 here is CASSQEFQGAVGYTF. The DNA of the CDR3 is TGCGCCAGCAGCCAAGAATTTCAGGGGGCTGTGGGCTACACCTTC.

The V gene is TRBV28, the J gene TRBJ2-7; D remains ambiguous. The ends were cut back, 8 bases at V and 4 bases at J, with 6 bases in the middle. The CDR3 contains 10 residues. CDR1 and CDR2 (germline): MDHEN, SYDVKM. The CDR3 DNA sequence: TGTGCCAGCTCCAGGTACGAGCAGTACTTC. Residues: CASSRYEQYF.

The chain has TRBV7-9 and TRBJ1-4, with TRBD1 identical over 8 bases. The length of the CDR3 is 14 residues. V shed 6 bases, J shed 3 bases, and the junction held 3 bases outside the gene matches. CDR1 is SEHNR, CDR2 FQNEAQ, per germline (reference sequence). CDR3 in DNA: TGTGCCAGCAGTTTGGACAGGGCTAATGAAAAACTGTTTTTT. It is translated as CASSLDRANEKLFF.

The rearrangement joins TRBV30 to TRBJ1-2; perhaps TRBD1 as D (6 bases). CDR1 and CDR2 from the germline V gene are GTSNPN and SVGIG (reference sequence). The CDR3 has 14 amino acids. V lost 2 bases to trimming and J lost 7 bases, with 17 bases between them. The CDR3, as DNA: TGTGCCTGGAGTCTGAGGGGGGGTTACTCTGGCTACACCTTC. Protein product: CAWSLRGGYSGYTF.

This chain links TRBV5-1 with TRBJ1-1, with no clear D. The CDR3 runs to 13 residues. Germline V gene data show CDR1 as SGHRS and CDR2 as YFSETQ. The V gene lost 7 bases and the J gene lost 5 bases, with 15 bases spanning the gap. As DNA, the CDR3 is TGCGCCAGCTCCCGAGCCCCGGGGACTGAAGCTTTCTTT. This gives the protein CASSRAPGTEAFF.

CDR3 nucleotide sequence: TGTGCCAGCAATATGAACAGGGGGAGGTCCGGGGAGCTGTTTTTT. Translated: CASNMNRGRSGELFF. This chain uses TRBV28 with TRBJ2-2, with 8 bases that match TRBD1. The J segment lost 6 bases and the V segment lost 7 bases, leaving 10 bases of the junction unmatched. This CDR3 is 15 amino acids long. Germline CDR1 is MDHEN and CDR2 is SYDVKM.

This clone is a singleton in its sample. The chain recombines TRBV28 with TRBJ1-6; maybe TRBD1 (6 bases). Germline V CDR1 and CDR2: MDHEN, SYDVKM. The germline V and J ends were trimmed by 5 bases and 7 bases, with 24 bases remaining between them. The CDR3 spans 18 residues. The CDR3 here is CASSPTLSPDRRNSPLHF. The CDR3, as DNA: TGTGCCAGCAGTCCCACACTATCCCCCGACAGGAGGAATTCACCCCTCCACTTT. The whole variable domain, filled in from reference TRBV28 and TRBJ1-6, reads DVKVTQSSRYLVKRTGEKVFLECVQDMDHENMFWYRQDPGLGLRLIYFSYDVKMKEKGDIPEGYSVSREKKERFSLILESASTNQTSMYLCASSPTLSPDRRNSPLHFGNGTRLTVT.

The chain links TRBV5-1 to TRBJ1-2; D might be TRBD1 (5 bases). Trimming removed 4 bases from V and 6 bases from J, with 13 bases in between. The CDR3 contains 13 residues. Germline V gene sequence: CDR1 SGHRS, CDR2 YFSETQ. DNA for the CDR3: TGCGCCAGCAGCCCCCGGTCCAGGGATGGCTACACCTTC. Translation gives CASSPRSRDGYTF. Based on the CDR3 plus reference TRBV5-1 and TRBJ1-2, the full variable domain is KAGVTQTPRYLIKTRGQQVTLSCSPISGHRSVSWYQQTPGQGLQFLFEYFSETQRNKGNFPGRFSGRQFSNSRSEMNVSTLELGDSALYLCASSPRSRDGYTFGSGTRLTVV.

This chain connects TRBV27 to TRBJ2-3; 8 bases map to TRBD2. Trimming at V came to 8 bases and at J to 5 bases, leaving 12 bases not matched to a gene. The CDR3 consists of 15 residues. CDR1 and CDR2 (germline): MNHEY, SMNVEV (reference sequence). The CDR3 sequence is CASRILGGGKDTQYF. The CDR3 bases are TGTGCCAGCCGTATTCTCGGGGGGGGGAAAGATACGCAGTATTTT.

The V and J genes are TRBV28 and TRBJ2-7; 7 bases fit TRBD2. CDR3 size: 17 residues. The J segment lost 3 bases and the V segment lost 5 bases, leaving 16 bases of the junction unmatched. Germline V gene sequence: CDR1 MDHEN, CDR2 SYDVKM. The CDR3 spells CASSQPPGLAANYEQYF. For the CDR3, the DNA is TGTGCCAGCAGTCAACCCCCCGGTCTAGCGGCCAACTACGAGCAGTACTTC.